This TCR beta chain was found in a study of blood T cell repertoires in COVID-19. Across the whole study: Donors in the United States, Italy and Spain gave samples during acute or convalescent COVID-19. Sample material is recorded as cDNA or gDNA derived from T cells, B-cell-depleted T cells, or PBMCs.

As processed by the authors: Reference gene primer amplification yielded estimated nucleated cell counts. Sequencing used immunoSEQ multiplex PCR; TCRdb keeps in-frame clones, though not all of them. V and J calls and clone size come straight from that table; D and trimming were deduced from the DNA. This table holds about 150,000 clones, approximately 82% found once. The table lists this clone with a few counts. This clonotype was sampled from a woman aged 45-65 years with acute or convalescent COVID-19. The sequenced sample consisted of peripheral blood.

The CDR3 loop is CASRLAGIKETQYF. DNA of the CDR3: TGTGCCAGCAGACTAGCGGGGATTAAAGAGACCCAGTACTTC. V and J are TRBV6-5 and TRBJ2-5, with 10 bases identical to TRBD2. The CDR3 spans 14 residues. Germline trimming cut 6 bases from V and 3 bases from J; bases unmatched to any gene: 4. The germline gives CDR1 MNHEY, CDR2 SVGAGI.